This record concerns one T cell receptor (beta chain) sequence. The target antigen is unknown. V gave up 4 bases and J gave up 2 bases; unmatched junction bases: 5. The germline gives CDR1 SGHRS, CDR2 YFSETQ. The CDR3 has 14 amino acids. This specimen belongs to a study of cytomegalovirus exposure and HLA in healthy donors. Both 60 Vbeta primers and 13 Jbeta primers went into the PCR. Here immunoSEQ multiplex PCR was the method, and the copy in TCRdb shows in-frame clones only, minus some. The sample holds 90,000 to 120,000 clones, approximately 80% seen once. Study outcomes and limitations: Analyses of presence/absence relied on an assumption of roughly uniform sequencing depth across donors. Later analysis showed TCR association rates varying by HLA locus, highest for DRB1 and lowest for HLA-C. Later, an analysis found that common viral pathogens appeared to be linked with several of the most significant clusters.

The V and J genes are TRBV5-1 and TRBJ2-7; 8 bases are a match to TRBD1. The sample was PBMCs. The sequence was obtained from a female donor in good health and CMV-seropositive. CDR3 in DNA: TGCGCCAGCAGCCCGGACAGGGCCGCCTACGAGCAGTACTTC. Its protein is CASSPDRAAYEQYF.